This T cell receptor (beta chain) was found in a study of T cell clones after liver transplantation (dated by TCRdb to the late 2010s). In terms of the full investigation: The samples were obtained from ITN030ST, a randomized trial that attempted immunosuppression withdrawal within 2 years after liver transplantation. Third party-reactive TCRbeta sequences were also identified from pre-transplant MLRs to serve as an antigen-independent comparator for donor-reactive sequences. No induction therapy was given to the subjects, and standard immunosuppression was administered until randomization at 12-24 months post-transplant. Tolerance was defined as complete immunosuppression withdrawal for at least one year with no rise in liver enzymes beyond twice the upper limit of normal. Blood samples were collected pre-transplant, pre-randomization before withdrawal, and post-randomization after either complete withdrawal or failed withdrawal. Donor-reactive T cell clones were identified by TCRbeta sequencing after a pre-transplant mixed lymphocyte reaction and then tracked in post-transplant blood. The studied cohort comprised 8 liver transplant recipients, 3 classified as tolerant and 5 as non-tolerant. Three of the eight recipients were HCV-positive; the others were transplanted for non-autoimmune, non-viral indications.

On this clone itself: It has no known antigen specificity. Per-base qualities were not stored, and no clone one base away is much larger.

Trimming at the junction amounts to 7 bases on V and 4 bases on J, and the germline ends lie 14 bases apart. The CDR3 numbers 14 residues from cysteine through phenylalanine. Kept here is only the CDR3 DNA, which spans 42 bases and is read in frame from base 1. The germline V gene (reference sequence) specifies LNHDA as CDR1 and SQIVND as CDR2. Beyond this particular receptor, the publication reports: Conclusions were preliminary, limited by small, heterogeneous patient numbers and non-standardized post-transplant time points. Because allograft tissue specimens were not available, migration of donor-reactive T cells into the graft, rather than deletion, may have occurred. Donor-reactive sequences declined more than third party-reactive ones, suggesting partial antigen-specific deletion unrelated to withdrawal success. Once repertoire turnover was taken into account, donor-reactive detection showed a significant reduction for CD4 in 7 of 8 subjects and for CD8 in 8 of 8. In most of the 8 subjects, circulating donor-reactive CD4 TCRbeta sequences decreased significantly after transplant, regardless of tolerance or HCV status. In two subjects, low numbers of available donor cells limited the measurable donor-reactive repertoire.

Using immunoSEQ, frozen genomic DNA was subjected to high-throughput TCRbeta CDR3 sequencing, a process that included PCR amplification, mapping, bias correction and internal controls. The study's own analysis went as follows. Only productive rearrangements were retained, and each unique TCRbeta sequence was defined by its CDR3 nucleotide sequence together with its V and J gene. For a sequence to be called donor-reactive, it needed a frequency of at least 0.01% and at least 5-fold expansion in CFSE-low cells compared with unstimulated pre-transplant cells. Minimum frequency thresholds were set for each subject on the basis of the unstimulated sample with the lowest template count, so that a detection power of at least 90% was ensured. Jensen-Shannon divergence between the top 1000 TCRbeta sequences post- versus pre-transplant served as the measure of repertoire turnover. Changes in detection of donor-reactive sequences were assessed with two-sided Fisher's exact tests. The source is immuneACCESS, and TCRdb retained only in-frame sequences with V and J called. Part of the clones is not carried over; for the studies checked, unresolved V genes explain less than half of this, and the remainder is unexplained. V and J calls and clone size are as listed in that table; D and trimming were resolved from the DNA. Here the sample has about 85,000 clones; nearly 85% occur a single time. About 0.52% of the sample goes to the ten largest clones.

Unstimulated PBMCs, after thawing, were stained for CD3, CD4 and CD8 and then FACS-sorted into CD3+CD4+ and CD3+CD8+ populations. All 8 studied subjects were randomized to withdrawal of immunosuppression. The Qiagen DNeasy Blood and Tissue Kit was used for genomic DNA isolation. This TCR derives from a human patient who received a liver transplant. The graft donor may be the source of some T cells after a transplant. The V and J segments used are TRBV19 and TRBJ2-1, with the identity of the D gene unclear. This specimen was CD4+ T cells from blood, taken 46 months after liver transplant. The CDR3 amino acid sequence is: CASNEGTAYNEQFF. The nucleotides read TGTGCCAGTAACGAAGGAACCGCGTACAATGAGCAGTTCTTC.